The present T cell receptor (beta chain) was sequenced within a study of OX40 agonist ivuxolimab in advanced cancers. Data came from immunoSEQ multiplex PCR; TCRdb stores just in-frame clones and leaves some out. The repertoire holds 45,000 to 65,000 clones, roughly three quarters seen once, with 2.4% in the top ten. The specimen was CD4+ or CD8+ T cells sorted from blood, collected in a trial of the OX40 agonist ivuxolimab. The clonotype comes from an adult with an advanced solid tumor such as melanoma, head and neck, liver or kidney cancer.

For the CDR3, the DNA is TGTGCCAGCAGGACTATAGGACAGGGACTAAATCAGCCCCAGCATTTT. Amino acid sequence: CASRTIGQGLNQPQHF. The rearrangement uses TRBV25-1 and TRBJ1-5; the match to TRBD1 covers 8 bases. Trimming took 6 bases from V and 4 from J; bases not matched to a gene: 11. The CDR3 consists of 16 residues. Germline CDR1 and CDR2: MGHDK and SYGVNS.